The clone carrying this T cell receptor beta chain was seen just once. Sequenced by immunoSEQ multiplex PCR; TCRdb stores in-frame clones only, minus some. The sample includes around 16,000 clones, roughly 80% of them seen just once. After removal of 4 bases from V and 3 bases from J, the junction contained 8 bases not matched to a gene. Germline CDR1 reads SGHRS; CDR2 reads YFSETQ. The CDR3 has 16 amino acids. This specimen comes from a study of blood T cell repertoires in COVID-19. The chain links TRBV5-1 to TRBJ2-3; 10 nucleotides match TRBD1. This TCR was recovered from a man older than 75 with active or convalescent COVID-19. Sequenced material: peripheral blood. For the CDR3, the DNA is TGCGCCAGCAGCCCTCGACAGGGGGCGACGACAGATACGCAGTATTTT. Translating it yields CASSPRQGATTDTQYF.